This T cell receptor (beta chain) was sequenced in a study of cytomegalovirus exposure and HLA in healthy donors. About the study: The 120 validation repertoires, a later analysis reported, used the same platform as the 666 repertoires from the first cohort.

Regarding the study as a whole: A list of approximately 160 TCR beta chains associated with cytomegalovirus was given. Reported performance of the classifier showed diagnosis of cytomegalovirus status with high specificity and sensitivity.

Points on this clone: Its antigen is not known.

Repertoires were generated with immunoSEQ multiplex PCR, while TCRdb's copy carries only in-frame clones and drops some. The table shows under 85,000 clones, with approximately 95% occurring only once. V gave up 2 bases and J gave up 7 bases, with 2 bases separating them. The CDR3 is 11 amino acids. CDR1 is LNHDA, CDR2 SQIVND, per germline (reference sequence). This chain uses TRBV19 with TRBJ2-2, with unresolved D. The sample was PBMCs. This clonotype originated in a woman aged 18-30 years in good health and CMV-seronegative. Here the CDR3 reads CASSIYGELFF. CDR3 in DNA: TGTGCCAGTAGTATATACGGGGAGCTGTTTTTT.